This is a list of T cell receptor beta chains from one sample in a study of blood T cell repertoires in COVID-19. Using immunoSEQ multiplex PCR, the repertoire was profiled, and TCRdb retains in-frame clones only, with some absent. The repertoire has 350,000 to 450,000 clones, roughly 90% of them found once; the top ten carry about 1.2%. Sequenced material: peripheral blood. The receptor set was obtained from a man between 40 and 49 years old with acute or convalescent COVID-19. Both conserved end residues are part of each CDR3. The D gene is left open where the match is weak. Size tells how often a clone was seen (once, few, many) or the class of an expanded clone, and some rows leave it out.

V: TRBV7-6
size: few
J: TRBJ2-7
D: .
CDR3: CASSLEVGHSYEQYF
DNA: TGTGCCAGCAGCTTAGAGGTGGGCCACTCCTACGAGCAGTACTTC

V: TRBV7-7
size: few
J: TRBJ2-2
D: TRBD2
CDR3: CASSLRPSGSGELFF
DNA: TGTGCTAGCAGCTTAAGGCCTAGCGGGAGTGGGGAGCTGTTTTTT

V: TRBV4-2
size: .
J: TRBJ2-7
D: .
CDR3: CASSQGAGRGEQYF
DNA: TGTGCCAGCAGCCAAGGGGCGGGAAGGGGCGAGCAGTACTTC

V: TRBV5-1
size: .
J: TRBJ2-3
D: TRBD2
CDR3: CASSLVASGTDTQYF
DNA: TGCGCCAGCAGCTTGGTGGCTAGCGGTACAGATACGCAGTATTTT

V: TRBV7-2
size: once
J: TRBJ1-3
D: TRBD1
CDR3: CASSRDSPSSGNTIYF
DNA: TGTGCCAGCAGCCGGGACAGCCCGAGCTCTGGAAACACCATATATTTT

V: TRBV9
size: .
J: TRBJ2-1
D: TRBD2
CDR3: CASGWASGDLSYNEQFF
DNA: TGTGCCAGCGGTTGGGCTAGCGGAGACCTCTCCTACAATGAGCAGTTCTTC

V: TRBV28
size: .
J: TRBJ1-1
D: TRBD1
CDR3: CASSPGGASGSATEAFF
DNA: TGTGCCAGCAGTCCAGGGGGCGCGTCCGGGTCTGCCACTGAAGCTTTCTTT

V: TRBV19
size: .
J: TRBJ1-2
D: .
CDR3: CASSTNQGNYGYTF
DNA: TGTGCCAGTAGTACAAACCAGGGGAACTATGGCTACACCTTC

V: TRBV7-2
size: .
J: TRBJ1-6
D: .
CDR3: CASSLREGRFGSPLHF
DNA: TGTGCCAGCAGCTTACGCGAGGGCAGGTTCGGCTCACCCCTCCACTTT

V: TRBV25-1
size: once
J: TRBJ1-2
D: TRBD1
CDR3: CASRGQGGYGYTF
DNA: TGTGCCAGCAGAGGACAGGGCGGCTATGGCTACACCTTC

V: TRBV30
size: few
J: TRBJ1-4
D: .
CDR3: CAWSTTANEKLFF
DNA: TGTGCCTGGAGTACCACAGCAAATGAAAAACTGTTTTTT

V: TRBV29-1
size: .
J: TRBJ2-4
D: TRBD1
CDR3: CSVDVRDSQAKNIQYF
DNA: TGCAGCGTCGATGTCAGGGACAGCCAAGCCAAAAACATTCAGTACTTC

V: TRBV20-1
size: .
J: TRBJ2-7
D: TRBD1
CDR3: CSASGDRGPYEQYF
DNA: TGCAGTGCTAGTGGGGACAGGGGCCCCTACGAGCAGTACTTC

V: TRBV15
size: .
J: TRBJ1-3
D: .
CDR3: CATSRYSSGNTIYF
DNA: TGTGCCACCAGCAGGTACTCCTCTGGAAACACCATATATTTT

V: TRBV27
size: .
J: TRBJ2-7
D: TRBD1
CDR3: CASGLSPGGNEQYF
DNA: TGTGCCAGCGGTCTGTCCCCAGGGGGAAACGAGCAGTACTTC

V: TRBV27
size: .
J: TRBJ2-1
D: .
CDR3: CASSPGYNEQFF
DNA: TGTGCCAGCAGTCCGGGTTACAATGAGCAGTTCTTC

V: TRBV21-1
size: .
J: TRBJ2-7
D: .
CDR3: CASSIPSRRFLPHEQYF
DNA: TGTGCCAGCAGCATACCTAGTCGAAGATTCCTTCCCCACGAGCAGTACTTC

V: TRBV11-1
size: .
J: TRBJ1-1
D: .
CDR3: CASSLGAPNTEAFF
DNA: TGTGCCAGCAGCTTAGGGGCCCCAAACACTGAAGCTTTCTTT

V: TRBV28
size: .
J: TRBJ2-1
D: TRBD1
CDR3: CASSPPGQGNGEQFF
DNA: TGTGCCAGCAGTCCTCCGGGACAGGGGAACGGTGAGCAGTTCTTC

V: TRBV28
size: .
J: TRBJ2-1
D: .
CDR3: CASRDNGGNEQFF
DNA: TGTGCCAGCAGAGATAACGGGGGCAATGAGCAGTTCTTC

V: TRBV2
size: .
J: TRBJ2-7
D: TRBD2
CDR3: CASRNLAGSTYEQYF
DNA: TGTGCCAGCAGAAATCTAGCGGGGAGCACCTACGAGCAGTACTTC

V: TRBV5-6
size: .
J: TRBJ2-3
D: .
CDR3: CASSYLQESTQYF
DNA: TGTGCCAGCAGTTACCTACAGGAAAGTACGCAGTATTTT

V: TRBV7-8
size: .
J: TRBJ1-1
D: .
CDR3: CASSLGVAVGRGLAFF
DNA: TGTGCCAGCAGCTTAGGAGTCGCGGTCGGCAGGGGTCTCGCTTTCTTT

V: TRBV13
size: .
J: TRBJ2-3
D: .
CDR3: CASSLGLSDTQYF
DNA: TGTGCCAGCAGCTTAGGCCTCTCAGATACGCAGTATTTT

V: TRBV10-3
size: .
J: TRBJ2-1
D: TRBD2
CDR3: CAIGALAGSYNEQFF
DNA: TGTGCCATCGGGGCTCTAGCGGGATCCTACAATGAGCAGTTCTTC

V: TRBV20-1
size: .
J: TRBJ2-5
D: .
CDR3: CSASVGNQETQYF
DNA: TGCAGTGCTAGTGTGGGCAACCAAGAGACCCAGTACTTC

V: TRBV25-1
size: .
J: TRBJ1-3
D: TRBD1
CDR3: CASSESDRARNTIYF
DNA: TGTGCCAGCAGTGAATCGGACAGGGCCCGAAACACCATATATTTT

V: TRBV28
size: .
J: TRBJ1-1
D: .
CDR3: CASSVPTAHTEAFF
DNA: TGTGCCAGCAGTGTCCCGACAGCCCACACTGAAGCTTTCTTT

V: TRBV5-1
size: once
J: TRBJ2-3
D: TRBD2
CDR3: CASSLIAGDTDTQYF
DNA: TGCGCCAGCAGCTTGATCGCGGGGGACACAGATACGCAGTATTTT

V: TRBV4-2
size: .
J: TRBJ2-7
D: .
CDR3: CASSPNRAYEQYF
DNA: TGTGCCAGCAGCCCCAACAGGGCCTACGAGCAGTACTTC

V: TRBV5-4
size: .
J: TRBJ2-1
D: .
CDR3: CASSLAPGNEQFF
DNA: TGTGCCAGCAGCTTGGCCCCAGGGAATGAGCAGTTCTTC

V: TRBV27
size: .
J: TRBJ1-2
D: TRBD1
CDR3: CASSTRTGSLGGYTF
DNA: TGTGCCAGCAGTACCCGGACAGGCTCCCTTGGGGGCTACACCTTC

V: TRBV5-1
size: .
J: TRBJ2-5
D: TRBD2
CDR3: CASSLDPAGVQETQYF
DNA: TGCGCCAGCAGCTTGGACCCAGCGGGGGTGCAAGAGACCCAGTACTTC

V: TRBV6-1
size: .
J: TRBJ2-1
D: TRBD2
CDR3: CASSELLAGYNEQFF
DNA: TGTGCCAGCAGTGAACTACTAGCGGGGTACAATGAGCAGTTCTTC

V: TRBV6-5
size: .
J: TRBJ2-2
D: .
CDR3: CASTPQGRTGELFF
DNA: TGTGCCAGCACTCCACAGGGTCGAACCGGGGAGCTGTTTTTT

V: TRBV6-5
size: .
J: TRBJ2-7
D: TRBD1
CDR3: CASGDRVSYEQYF
DNA: TGTGCCAGCGGGGACAGGGTCTCCTACGAGCAGTACTTC

V: TRBV14
size: .
J: TRBJ2-7
D: TRBD1
CDR3: CASSPGGYEQYF
DNA: TGTGCCAGCAGCCCAGGGGGCTACGAGCAGTACTTC

V: TRBV12-3/TRBV12-4
size: .
J: TRBJ1-1
D: TRBD1
CDR3: CASNAQGAEAFF
DNA: TGTGCCAGCAATGCACAGGGGGCTGAAGCTTTCTTT

V: TRBV28
size: .
J: TRBJ1-5
D: TRBD1
CDR3: CASSLYTGGEGPQHF
DNA: TGTGCCAGCAGTTTGTATACAGGGGGAGAGGGGCCCCAGCATTTT

V: TRBV2
size: .
J: TRBJ2-2
D: TRBD1
CDR3: CASSGDSPKFGNTGELFF
DNA: TGTGCCAGCAGTGGGGACAGCCCTAAGTTCGGGAACACCGGGGAGCTGTTTTTT

V: TRBV7-9
size: .
J: TRBJ1-1
D: .
CDR3: CASSLRGGRVTEAFF
DNA: TGTGCCAGCAGCTTACGGGGGGGTCGAGTCACTGAAGCTTTCTTT

V: TRBV12-3/TRBV12-4
size: .
J: TRBJ2-5
D: .
CDR3: CASSLVGGETQYF
DNA: TGTGCCAGCAGTTTGGTAGGCGGAGAGACCCAGTACTTC

V: TRBV5-1
size: .
J: TRBJ1-5
D: TRBD1
CDR3: CASSWTGGDQPQHF
DNA: TGCGCCAGCAGCTGGACAGGGGGCGACCAGCCCCAGCATTTT

V: TRBV28
size: .
J: TRBJ1-2
D: .
CDR3: CASSGTGVLRGYTF
DNA: TGTGCCAGCAGTGGTACAGGAGTTCTTCGGGGCTACACCTTC

V: TRBV7-2
size: .
J: TRBJ2-2
D: TRBD2
CDR3: CASGGLAGAGELFF
DNA: TGTGCCAGCGGCGGACTAGCGGGAGCCGGGGAGCTGTTTTTT

V: TRBV7-3
size: few
J: TRBJ2-2
D: .
CDR3: CAPEVTNTGELFF
DNA: TGTGCCCCCGAGGTGACGAACACCGGGGAGCTGTTTTTT

V: TRBV19
size: .
J: TRBJ2-1
D: .
CDR3: CSAGDYNEQFF
DNA: TGTTCAGCGGGTGACTACAATGAGCAGTTCTTC

V: TRBV6-5
size: .
J: TRBJ2-2
D: TRBD1
CDR3: CASSSQGAQAGELFF
DNA: TGTGCCAGCAGTTCACAGGGGGCGCAGGCCGGGGAGCTGTTTTTT

V: TRBV19
size: .
J: TRBJ1-6
D: .
CDR3: CASSTQTGSNSPLHF
DNA: TGTGCCAGTAGTACCCAAACAGGGTCTAATTCACCCCTCCACTTT

V: TRBV20-1
size: .
J: TRBJ2-3
D: .
CDR3: CSASLRVLQYF
DNA: TGCAGTGCTAGTCTGAGGGTGCTGCAGTATTTT

V: TRBV5-4
size: .
J: TRBJ2-7
D: .
CDR3: CASSFTGGGYEQYF
DNA: TGTGCCAGCAGCTTTACAGGGGGGGGTTACGAGCAGTACTTC

V: TRBV6-5
size: .
J: TRBJ1-1
D: .
CDR3: CASRQTAAGEAFF
DNA: TGTGCCAGCAGACAAACCGCAGCGGGTGAAGCTTTCTTT

V: TRBV5-5
size: few
J: TRBJ2-7
D: TRBD1
CDR3: CASSLGTGVSYEQYF
DNA: TGTGCCAGCAGCCTCGGGACAGGGGTCTCCTACGAGCAGTACTTC

V: TRBV3-1/TRBV3-2
size: few
J: TRBJ2-7
D: TRBD2
CDR3: CASSQDLLAGENF
DNA: TGTGCCAGCAGCCAAGATCTGCTAGCGGGAGAGAACTTC

V: TRBV10-1
size: .
J: TRBJ2-7
D: .
CDR3: CASSLADPPYEQYF
DNA: TGCGCCAGCAGTTTAGCGGATCCCCCCTACGAGCAGTACTTC

V: TRBV19
size: .
J: TRBJ1-2
D: TRBD1
CDR3: CASTRDRSRGYTF
DNA: TGTGCCAGTACCAGGGACAGAAGCCGTGGCTACACCTTC